This record looks at one TCR beta chain sequence and its context. Relative to the germline gene, one junction end is altered; a read error may explain this. The data stem from a study of blood T cell repertoires in COVID-19. Authors' data handling: Amplification with reference gene primers provided the estimates of nucleated cell counts. This table comes from immunoSEQ multiplex PCR, and its TCRdb copy is limited to in-frame clones, with some not included. V and J calls and clone size come straight from that table; D and trimming were deduced from the DNA. This sample has just over 250,000 clones, with around nine tenths found just once. Looked up from germline, CDR1 is SGHTA and CDR2 is FQGNSA. The CDR3 has 14 residues.

The chain uses TRBV7-2 and TRBJ1-4, with D unresolved. This TCR derives from a man aged 40-49 years who had recovered from COVID-19. The specimen sequenced was peripheral blood. The chain's CDR3 is CAGSPDRPSEKLFF. The CDR3 DNA follows: TGTGCCGGCAGCCCCGATCGCCCCAGTGAAAAACTGTTTTTT. Variable domain in full (rest from reference TRBV7-2 and TRBJ1-4): GAGVSQSPSNKVTEKGKDVELRCDPISGHTALYWYRQSLGQGLEFLIYFQGNSAPDKSGLPSDRFSAERTGGSVSTLTIQRTQQEDSAVYLCAGSPDRPSEKLFFGSGTQLSVL.